This TCR beta chain was retrieved from a study of T cell responses to AZD1222 COVID-19 vaccine. TCRdb keeps only in-frame clones here, not all; method: immunoSEQ multiplex PCR. The table includes about 150,000 clones, 80% to 95% detected once. Comment on this clone: The antigen is unknown.

With 11 bases removed from V and 3 bases from J, the gap between germline ends came to 10 bases. Per the germline V gene, CDR1 is MDHEN and CDR2 is SYDVKM. The CDR3 loop spans 12 amino acids. Findings and caveats of the study: Every sample of the repertoires postdated the peak T cell response. CD4 TCRs associated with vaccination spanned spike, dominating at 160-218 and 743-854. The study found Spike-specific TCR breadth and depth rose after two AZD1222 doses.

The sequence came from an adult who received the AZD1222 COVID-19 vaccine. Material: peripheral blood, obtained 28 days after the second AZD1222 dose. This chain joins TRBV28 and TRBJ2-2; no clear D gene. The CDR3 loop reads CAAGWYTGELFF. CDR3 bases: TGTGCCGCTGGATGGTACACCGGGGAGCTGTTTTTT.